Each of the 8 T cell receptor beta chains below was sequenced from the same sample in a study of cytomegalovirus exposure and HLA in healthy donors. A multiplex PCR was run with 60 Vbeta primers and 13 Jbeta primers. TCRdb keeps only in-frame clones here, not all; method: immunoSEQ multiplex PCR. This sample yields over 70,000 clones, of which around 70% are seen a single time; approximately 7.6% belongs to the top ten. Sequencing input: PBMCs. All receptors come from a man aged 40-55 years in good health and CMV-seropositive.

This sequence joins TRBV27 and TRBJ2-5; possible D gene TRBD2, 6 bases. Germline-derived CDR1 and CDR2 are MNHEY and SMNVEV (reference sequence). With 5 bases removed from V and 0 bases from J, the gap between germline ends came to 13 bases. The CDR3 is 15 amino acids. This CDR3 is CASSPGLFNQETQYF. The CDR3 DNA is TGTGCCAGCAGTCCCGGACTATTCAACCAAGAGACCCAGTACTTC.

V gene TRBV18 combines with J gene TRBJ1-5; the D gene is possibly TRBD1 (6 bases). This CDR3 has 19 residues. Between the trimmed V and J ends, which lost 4 bases and 1 base, there was a span of 23 bases. Germline V gene data show CDR1 as KGHSH and CDR2 as LQKENI. The CDR3 spells CASSLLRRTDYISNQPQHF. In DNA form, the CDR3 reads TGTGCCAGCTCACTGCTGAGGAGGACAGACTACATAAGCAATCAGCCCCAGCATTTT.

The V and J genes are TRBV28 and TRBJ2-3; D is possibly TRBD1 (6 bases). V was shortened by 3 bases and J by 1 base, with 14 bases between the two germline ends. Germline CDR1 is MDHEN and CDR2 is SYDVKM. CDR3 size: 16 residues. CDR3 DNA sequence: TGTGCCAGCAGTTTCCTACAGGGCCCCCGCACAGATACGCAGTATTTT. It is translated as CASSFLQGPRTDTQYF.

In its sample, this clone was seen a few times. The rearrangement joins TRBV10-3 to TRBJ2-3, with 13 bases that match TRBD2. V dropped 6 bases and J dropped 4; count of bases not matched to a gene: 4. Per germline, CDR1 ENHRY and CDR2 SYGVKD. There are 15 residues in the CDR3. CDR3 residues: CAISTGLAGADTQYF. The CDR3 region has the DNA TGTGCCATCAGCACTGGACTAGCGGGAGCAGATACGCAGTATTTT.

The rearrangement uses TRBV5-1 and TRBJ2-2, with D unresolved. The CDR3 contains 17 residues. Germline CDR1 is SGHRS and CDR2 is YFSETQ. Trimming took 7 bases from V and 0 from J, leaving 19 bases between them. The CDR3 protein is CASSTDMWLSNTGELFF. DNA for the CDR3: TGCGCCAGCTCCACAGATATGTGGCTTTCGAACACCGGGGAGCTGTTTTTT.

The V gene is TRBV5-1, the J gene TRBJ1-3, with D possibly being TRBD1 (6 bases). V lost 0 bases and J 0 bases, leaving 10 bases between the germline ends. The V gene's germline CDR1 is SGHRS and CDR2 YFSETQ. There are 16 residues in the CDR3. The CDR3 is CASSLEGDNSGNTIYF. The DNA for the CDR3 is TGCGCCAGCAGCTTGGAGGGGGACAACTCTGGAAACACCATATATTTT.

This chain uses TRBV7-2 with TRBJ1-1, with a weak D call TRBD1 (5 bases). CDR3 length: 13 amino acids. Trimming took off 0 bases at V and 11 bases at J, with 13 bases between the two ends. Germline CDR1 and CDR2: SGHTA and FQGNSA. This chain's CDR3 is CASSLARGGDAFF. CDR3 DNA: TGTGCCAGCAGCTTAGCAAGGGGAGGGGATGCTTTCTTT.

The chain recombines TRBV5-1 with TRBJ1-2; D gene uncertain. This CDR3 comprises 14 residues. The germline V gene encodes CDR1 SGHRS and CDR2 YFSETQ. Trimming removed 0 bases from V and 4 bases from J, with 10 bases in between. CDR3 nucleotides: TGCGCCAGCAGCTTGGTAATCAACTCCTATGGCTACACCTTC. Translation gives CASSLVINSYGYTF.